In this sample, the clone carrying this T cell receptor beta chain turned up many times. This sample was included in a study of T-cell reconstitution after alpha-beta-depleted transplantation in children. The CDR3 consists of 13 residues. Germline-derived CDR1 and CDR2 are SGHRS and YFSETQ. V shed 3 bases and J shed 4 bases, with 10 bases lying between them. The TCRbeta library was prepared with unique molecular identifiers. Each CDR3 protein is one row after TCRdb ran MiXCR on the PCR reads. The table includes some 200,000 distinct CDR3 sequences, around 9.7% detected once. The origin of this receptor is a human donor who donated a stem cell graft to a child with SCID. This chain uses TRBV5-1 with TRBJ1-2; possibly TRBD1 for D (5 bases). The sample consisted of PBMCs from the stem cell graft donor, taken from the stem cell graft. DNA of the CDR3: TGCGCCAGCAGCTACGACAGCACCTATGGCTACACCTTC. Residues: CASSYDSTYGYTF.